Listed below are T cell receptor beta chains from one sample, sequenced in a study of OX40 agonist ivuxolimab in advanced cancers. TCRdb's table, derived via immunoSEQ multiplex PCR, lists solely in-frame clones and lacks some. The data hold 66,000 or so clones, with around 92% observed a single time. This specimen consisted of CD4+ or CD8+ T cells sorted from blood, obtained in a trial of the OX40 agonist ivuxolimab. These receptors were obtained from an adult with an advanced solid tumor such as melanoma, head and neck, liver or kidney cancer. Both conserved end residues are part of each CDR3. D genes are given only for firm matches. Size values are once, few and many counts, or a class for expanded clones, and some rows have none.

TRBJ1-2 NA NA TRBV29-1 TGCAGCGTTGAAGATTTTCCATATGGCTACACCTTC CSVEDFPYGYTF
TRBJ2-1 NA NA TRBV4-3 TGCGCCAGCAGCCCTGGGGGCTATGAGCAGTTCTTC CASSPGGYEQFF
TRBJ2-1 NA NA TRBV7-9 TGTGCCAGCAGCTTAGCCCTCCCCAATGAGCAGTTCTTC CASSLALPNEQFF
TRBJ2-1 TRBD1 NA TRBV2 TGTGCCAGCATATCCTCTCAGGGGGCCAATGAGCAGTTCTTC CASISSQGANEQFF
TRBJ1-2 NA medium-sized TRBV5-4 TGTGCCAGCAGCACCGTAGGGGACTACACCTTC CASSTVGDYTF
TRBJ1-5 NA NA TRBV2 TGTGCCAGCAGGCTATGGAATAGCAATCAGCCCCAGCATTTT CASRLWNSNQPQHF
TRBJ2-1 TRBD2 once TRBV6-5 TGTGCCAGCAGTTTCCCTAGCGGGGGGGGGCAGTTCTTC CASSFPSGGGQFF
TRBJ2-1 NA NA TRBV6-1 TGTGCCAGCAGGGCTCGGAGCTCCTACAATGAGCAGTTCTTC CASRARSSYNEQFF
TRBJ1-5 NA NA TRBV10-3 TGTGCCATCAGTGAGGTGGGACCTAGCAATCAGCCCCAGCATTTT CAISEVGPSNQPQHF
TRBJ1-5 NA NA TRBV19 TGTGCCAGTAGTATCTTTGGGCAGAGCAATCAGCCCCAGCATTTT CASSIFGQSNQPQHF
TRBJ2-3 NA NA TRBV19 TGTGCCAGTAGTATTGTTGCAGGAAACACAGATACGCAGTATTTT CASSIVAGNTDTQYF
TRBJ2-4 NA NA TRBV4-1 TGCGCCAGCAGCCCTCCCAGTGAGGTCAAAAACATTCAGTACTTC CASSPPSEVKNIQYF
TRBJ2-7 NA NA TRBV6-6 TGTGCCAGCAGTGTACCAGCGGACGGTTCTGGGGAGCAGTACTTC CASSVPADGSGEQYF
TRBJ2-1 NA NA TRBV28 TGTGCCAGCAGTTTATTATACGGGGCCTACAATGAGCAGTTCTTC CASSLLYGAYNEQFF
TRBJ1-1 NA NA TRBV6-1 TGTGCCAGCAGTGCCTTACAGGATTGGAACACTGAAGCTTTCTTT CASSALQDWNTEAFF
TRBJ1-1 NA NA TRBV19 TGTGCCAGTAGTATTCTCATGAACACTGAAGCTTTCTTT CASSILMNTEAFF
TRBJ2-1 TRBD1 NA TRBV6-5 TGTGCCAGCAGTTACGAGGGACAGAGATACAATGAGCAGTTCTTC CASSYEGQRYNEQFF
TRBJ2-6 NA NA TRBV18 TGTGCCAGCTCACCGTCCCGGTACTCTGGGGCCAACGTCCTGACTTTC CASSPSRYSGANVLTF
TRBJ1-5 TRBD1 NA TRBV30 TGTGCCTGGAGTGTAGATGGGACAGGAATGCATCAGCCCCAGCATTTT CAWSVDGTGMHQPQHF
TRBJ1-3 NA NA TRBV4-3 TGCGCCAGCAGCCAAGATGGAGAGGGTACTGGAAACACCATATATTTT CASSQDGEGTGNTIYF
TRBJ2-1 NA NA TRBV14 TGTGCCAGCAGCCAAGTCCGGGTATCCTACAATGAGCAGTTCTTC CASSQVRVSYNEQFF
TRBJ1-4 TRBD1 NA TRBV30 TGTGCCTGGAGTCCGGGACAGGGGAATGAAAAACTGTTTTTT CAWSPGQGNEKLFF
TRBJ2-3 NA NA TRBV11-2 TGTGCCAGCAGCTTAGCTGGGGATGCGCAGTATTTT CASSLAGDAQYF
TRBJ1-3 NA once TRBV30 TGTGCGCTTGGGGGAAACACCATATATTTT CALGGNTIYF
TRBJ2-4 NA NA TRBV27 TGTGCCAGCAGTTTATCGGCCAAAAACATTCAGTACTTC CASSLSAKNIQYF
TRBJ2-1 TRBD2 NA TRBV2 TGTGCCAGCAGCGGCTTTTTAGCGGGATACCGGAGTGAGCAGTTCTTC CASSGFLAGYRSEQFF
TRBJ2-1 TRBD2 NA TRBV4-3 TGCGCCAGCAGCCAAGGGACTAGCGGTTACAATGAGCAGTTCTTC CASSQGTSGYNEQFF
TRBJ1-5 NA NA TRBV5-8 TGTGCCAGCAGCCACACGCAAAGTTGGGGGGCAAATCAGCCCCAGCATTTT CASSHTQSWGANQPQHF
TRBJ1-6 TRBD1 few TRBV28 TGTGCCAGCAGTTCGTCGACAGGGGCGACTTCACCCCTCCACTTT CASSSSTGATSPLHF
TRBJ2-7 TRBD1 NA TRBV10-3 TGTGCCATCAGTGATATCCCCGGGACAGTAACCTACGAGCAGTACTTC CAISDIPGTVTYEQYF
TRBJ2-3 TRBD1 NA TRBV28 TGTGCCAGCAGTACAGGGGGCCTCACAGATACGCAGTATTTT CASSTGGLTDTQYF
TRBJ1-3 NA once TRBV10-3 TGTGCCATCAGGGTCGACCCGGGCAACACCATATATTTT CAIRVDPGNTIYF
TRBJ2-2 NA NA TRBV14 TGTGCCAGCAGCCAAGCTGGGACCGGGGAGCTGTTTTTT CASSQAGTGELFF
TRBJ2-1 TRBD2 NA TRBV7-2 TGTGCCAGCAGCCTGAGCGGGAGGGCCAGCAATGAGCAGTTCTTC CASSLSGRASNEQFF
TRBJ2-1 TRBD2 NA TRBV4-2 TGTGCCAGCAGCCAAGTCCCCTACGGGAGGGTTGACAATGAGCAGTTCTTC CASSQVPYGRVDNEQFF
TRBJ1-1 TRBD1 NA TRBV4-1 TGCGCCAGCAGCCACCTCCTTGTGGGACAGGGGGTATACACTGAAGCTTTCTTT CASSHLLVGQGVYTEAFF
TRBJ2-3 NA NA TRBV6-5 TGTGCCAGCAGTTACGGTACCGGGGAGGGCACAGATACGCAGTATTTT CASSYGTGEGTDTQYF
TRBJ1-2 NA NA TRBV12-2 TGTGCAAGTCGCTTAGGAACTAACTATGGCTACACCTTC CASRLGTNYGYTF
TRBJ1-1 NA few TRBV30 TGTGCCTGGGCCGGGAATTCCTTTGAAGCTTTCTTT CAWAGNSFEAFF
TRBJ2-3 NA NA TRBV13 TGTGCCAGCAGCCTACTCACAGATACGCAGTATTTT CASSLLTDTQYF
TRBJ2-2 NA NA TRBV7-6 TGTGCCAGCAGCAACCCCGAACAGGGGGGGCTGGACGGGGAGCTGTTTTTT CASSNPEQGGLDGELFF
TRBJ2-5 NA NA TRBV19 TGTGCCAGTAGTATAGATCGGGTGACCCAGTACTTC CASSIDRVTQYF